This T cell receptor (beta chain) was recovered during a study of T cells in Graves' hyperthyroidism and ophthalmopathy. Overall study results and limits: In blood, most of the thyroid clonotypes expanded above 0.001 were also present.

This clonotype was picked up a small number of times. Its antigen remains unidentified. TCR beta CDR3 regions were amplified from RNA transcripts. The HTBI primer set was used in a first-round RT-PCR of the TCR CDR3. TCRdb re-analysed the multiplex PCR reads in MiXCR, keeping a single row per CDR3 protein. This table has around 370,000 distinct CDR3 sequences, roughly 18% appearing once. The CDR3 is 14 amino acids. Trimming left V 8 bases short and J 1 base short, with 12 bases between. Used for diagnoses were clinical symptoms, serum thyroxine and TRAb, thyroid ultrasound and orbital computed tomography.

Sequencing was performed on blood. This chain connects TRBV12-3 or TRBV12-4 to TRBJ2-4; perhaps D is TRBD1 or TRBD2 (5 bases each). The TCR sequence derives from a young man with Graves' ophthalmopathy. The CDR3 spells CASRPGAAKNIQYF. The CDR3 DNA follows: TGTGCCAGCCGCCCCGGGGCGGCCAAAAACATTCAGTACTTC.